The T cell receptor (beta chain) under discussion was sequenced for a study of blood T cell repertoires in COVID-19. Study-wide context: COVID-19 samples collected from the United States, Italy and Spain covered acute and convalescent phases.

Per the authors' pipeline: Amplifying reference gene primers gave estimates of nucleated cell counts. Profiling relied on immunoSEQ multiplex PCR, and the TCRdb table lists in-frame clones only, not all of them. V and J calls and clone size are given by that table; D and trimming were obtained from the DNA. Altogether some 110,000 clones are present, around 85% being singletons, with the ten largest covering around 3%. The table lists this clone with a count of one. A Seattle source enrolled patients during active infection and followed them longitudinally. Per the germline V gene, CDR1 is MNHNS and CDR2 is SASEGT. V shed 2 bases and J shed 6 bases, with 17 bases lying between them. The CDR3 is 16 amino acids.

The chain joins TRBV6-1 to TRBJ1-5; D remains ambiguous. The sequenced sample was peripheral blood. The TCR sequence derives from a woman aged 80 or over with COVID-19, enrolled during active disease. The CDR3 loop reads CASSELRAMGSQPQHF. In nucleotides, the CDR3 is TGTGCCAGCAGTGAATTGAGGGCGATGGGCAGTCAGCCCCAGCATTTT.